This TCR beta chain was captured in a study of T cells in Graves' hyperthyroidism and ophthalmopathy. Overall study context: The initial diagnosis was the point when peripheral blood was collected, ahead of any treatment.

Study findings and constraints: Ophthalmopathy cases were set apart from stable hyperthyroidism by a 13 V-J model.

RNA transcripts served as the template for amplifying TCR beta CDR3 regions. HTBI primers were the set used in a first-round RT-PCR of the TCR CDR3. TCRdb re-called the multiplex PCR reads through MiXCR, storing one row per CDR3 protein. The repertoire consists of hundreds of thousands of distinct CDR3 sequences, with roughly 13% occurring once and the leading ten covering about 22%. Germline V gene data show CDR1 as MNHNS and CDR2 as SASEGT. CDR3 length equals 13 residues. With 1 base removed from V and 7 bases from J, the gap between germline ends came to 10 bases. This clonotype was observed many times. Its specificity is unknown.

Sequencing was carried out using blood. V and J are TRBV6-1 and TRBJ1-2, with D possibly being TRBD1 (5 bases). This clonotype was obtained from a woman in her 30s with Graves' hyperthyroidism. Written as DNA, the CDR3 is TGTGCCAGCAGTGAAGGGGGCCCCTTTGGCTACACCTTC. This codes for CASSEGGPFGYTF.